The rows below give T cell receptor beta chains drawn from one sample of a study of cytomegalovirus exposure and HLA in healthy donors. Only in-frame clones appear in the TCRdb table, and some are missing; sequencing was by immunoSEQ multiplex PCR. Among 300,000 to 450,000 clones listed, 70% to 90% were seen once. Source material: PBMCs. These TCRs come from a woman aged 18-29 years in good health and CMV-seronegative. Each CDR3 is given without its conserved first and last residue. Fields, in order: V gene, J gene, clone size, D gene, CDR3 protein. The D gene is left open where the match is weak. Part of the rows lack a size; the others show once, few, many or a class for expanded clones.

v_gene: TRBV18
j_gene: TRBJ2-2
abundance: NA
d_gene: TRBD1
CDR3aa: ASSPTTGGITGELF

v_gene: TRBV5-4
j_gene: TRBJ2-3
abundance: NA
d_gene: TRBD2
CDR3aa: ASSYRGGINTQY

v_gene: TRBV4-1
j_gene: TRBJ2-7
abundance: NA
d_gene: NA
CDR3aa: ASSQGTTYEQY

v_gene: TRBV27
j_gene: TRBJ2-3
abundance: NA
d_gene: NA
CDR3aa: ASSLGASETQY

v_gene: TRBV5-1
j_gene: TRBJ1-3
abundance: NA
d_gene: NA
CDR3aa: ASSLEAGPSGNTIY

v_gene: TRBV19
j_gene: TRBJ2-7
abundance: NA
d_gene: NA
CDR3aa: ASMAGTTSSYEQY

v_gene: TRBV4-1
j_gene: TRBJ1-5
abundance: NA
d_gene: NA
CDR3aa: ASSQDQGREINQPQH

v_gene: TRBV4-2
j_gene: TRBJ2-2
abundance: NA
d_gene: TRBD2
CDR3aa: ASSQPGRLESGTRTGELF

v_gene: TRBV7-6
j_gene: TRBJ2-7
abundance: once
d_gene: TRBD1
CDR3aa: ASSQDRGSYEQY

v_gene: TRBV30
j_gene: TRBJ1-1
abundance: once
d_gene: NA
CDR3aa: AWSVLGGNTEAF

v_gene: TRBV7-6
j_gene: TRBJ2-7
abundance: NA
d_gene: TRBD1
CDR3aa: ASSLGRTKGQGPYEQY

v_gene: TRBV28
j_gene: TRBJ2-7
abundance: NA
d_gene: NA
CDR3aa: ASSPDPTRLLEQY

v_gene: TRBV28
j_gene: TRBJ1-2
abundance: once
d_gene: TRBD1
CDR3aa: ASRQGVASIDGYT

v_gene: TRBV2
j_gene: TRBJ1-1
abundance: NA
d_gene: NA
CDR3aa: ASTDRGMNTEAF